This TCR beta chain stems from a study of blood T cell repertoires in COVID-19. Study in general: Whether acute or convalescent, the COVID-19 samples came from the United States, Italy and Spain. Nucleic acid was either cDNA or gDNA, and it came from T cells, B-cell-depleted T cells, or PBMCs.

How the authors handled the data: Estimates of nucleated cell counts were drawn from the amplification of reference gene primers. Clones were read by immunoSEQ multiplex PCR, and TCRdb kept only the in-frame ones, dropping some. V and J calls and clone size come straight from that table; D and trimming were deduced from the DNA. The sample gives 250,000 to 400,000 clones, 75% to 90% of which show up once; under 3% is in the top ten. Germline V CDR1 and CDR2: SGHTA, FQGNSA. Losses at the gene ends were 4 bases for V and 3 bases for J; bases not matched to a gene: 7. The CDR3 loop spans 15 amino acids. Seattle researchers signed up patients amid active infection and tracked them longitudinally.

This chain connects TRBV7-2 to TRBJ2-7; 9 bases agree with TRBD1. This receptor was obtained from a woman aged 25 to 39 with COVID-19, enrolled during active disease. Source material: peripheral blood. The CDR3 spells CASSSRTGENYEQYF. In DNA, the CDR3 is TGTGCCAGCAGCTCCCGGACAGGGGAGAACTACGAGCAGTACTTC.